Each of the 12 T cell receptor beta chains below was sequenced from the same sample in a study of T cell responses to AZD1222 COVID-19 vaccine. Measured with immunoSEQ multiplex PCR; TCRdb has only the in-frame clones, and not every one. The sample lists about 48,000 clones, about 88% seen once, with roughly 5.3% in the top ten. The sequencing used peripheral blood, collected 28 days after the second AZD1222 dose. The source of these receptors is an adult who received the AZD1222 COVID-19 vaccine.

The V gene is TRBV6-5, the J gene TRBJ1-1; a possible D gene is TRBD1 (5 bases). The CDR3 extends over 14 amino acids. V shed 7 bases and J shed 2 bases, with 14 bases lying between them. Germline assignment: CDR1 MNHEY and CDR2 SVGAGI. The CDR3: CASTPGDSNTEAFF. CDR3 coding DNA: TGTGCCAGCACTCCAGGAGACAGCAACACTGAAGCTTTCTTT.

The chain couples TRBV20-1 to TRBJ2-7; TRBD1 matches 9 bases. The trim removed 3 bases at V and 5 bases at J, leaving 8 bases unmatched. Per the germline V gene, CDR1 is DFQATT and CDR2 is SNEGSKA (reference sequence). The CDR3 runs to 14 residues. CDR3 protein: CSASRDRDINEQYF. The CDR3, as DNA: TGCAGTGCTAGTAGGGACAGGGACATCAACGAGCAGTACTTC.

J is TRBJ2-7 and V is TRBV12-5, with 8 positions matching TRBD1. The CDR3 spans 14 residues. Germline V gene lookup returns CDR1 LGHNT and CDR2 FRNRAP. Trimming cost V 2 bases and J 5 bases; bases outside gene matches: 5. This CDR3 is CASGLRTGIHEQYF. For the CDR3, the DNA is TGTGCTAGTGGTTTGAGGACAGGGATCCACGAGCAGTACTTC.

The chain has TRBV6-5 and TRBJ2-5, with D possibly matching TRBD2 (5 bases). V dropped 11 bases and J dropped 1 base, with 14 bases sitting between them. The CDR3 contains 13 residues. The V gene's germline CDR1 is MNHEY and CDR2 SVGAGI. CDR3 amino acids: CAVPGRIQETQYF. CDR3 coding DNA: TGTGCCGTTCCGGGAAGGATCCAAGAGACCCAGTACTTC.

This rearrangement joins TRBV27 to TRBJ2-7, with TRBD1 matching over 8 bases. Trimming took 4 bases from V and 4 from J; bases not matched to a gene: 3. The CDR3 extends over 13 amino acids. From germline, CDR1 is MNHEY and CDR2 SMNVEV (reference sequence). CDR3 in amino acids: CASSSGGSYEQYF. CDR3 bases: TGTGCCAGCAGTTCAGGGGGCTCTTACGAGCAGTACTTC.

The CDR3, as DNA: TGTGCCAGCAGCCACCGGGACACCACAGATACGCAGTATTTT. Amino acids: CASSHRDTTDTQYF. The chain links TRBV11-2 to TRBJ2-3; D is perhaps TRBD1 (6 bases). The CDR3 is made up of 14 amino acids. V lost 5 bases and J lost 2, with 11 bases in between. Germline CDR1 SGHAT, CDR2 FQNNGV.

The chain is built from TRBV28 and TRBJ2-7; unclear D gene. Germline V gene data show CDR1 as MDHEN and CDR2 as SYDVKM. Trimming shortened V by 6 bases and J by 0 bases, and 6 bases separated the two germline ends. The CDR3 consists of 12 residues. The CDR3 sequence: CASRSRSYEQYF. CDR3 nucleotides: TGTGCCAGCAGGTCCCGCTCCTACGAGCAGTACTTC. Based on the CDR3 plus reference TRBV28 and TRBJ2-7, the full variable domain is DVKVTQSSRYLVKRTGEKVFLECVQDMDHENMFWYRQDPGLGLRLIYFSYDVKMKEKGDIPEGYSVSREKKERFSLILESASTNQTSMYLCASRSRSYEQYFGPGTRLTVT.

The chain has TRBV2 and TRBJ2-7; 7 nucleotides align to TRBD1. The CDR3 consists of 15 residues. CDR1 and CDR2 (germline): SNHLY, FYNNEI. The V segment lost 2 bases and the J segment 3 bases; nucleotides outside the gene matches: 7. The CDR3 DNA follows: TGTGCCAGCAGTGAATCAAGGGGGCGAGGCTACGAGCAGTACTTC. The encoded protein is CASSESRGRGYEQYF.

This clone was counted a single time. The chain is built from TRBV19 and TRBJ2-7; D tentatively fits TRBD1 or TRBD2 (5 bases each). Per the germline V gene, CDR1 is LNHDA and CDR2 is SQIVND (reference sequence). This CDR3 region has 15 residues. Trimming removed 3 bases at V and 4 bases at J, with 16 bases between. Here the CDR3 DNA reads TGTGCCAGTAGTATCGGGACGGAGAGTCCGTACGAGCAGTACTTC. This codes for CASSIGTESPYEQYF.

The CDR3 DNA sequence: TGTGCCAGCAGCCTACGGACAGCTCTGATTAACTATGGCTACACCTTC. Its translation is CASSLRTALINYGYTF. This chain uses TRBV7-9 with TRBJ1-2; TRBD1 is a possible D gene (6 bases). V shed 5 bases and J shed 1 base, with 17 bases lying between them. The germline V gene has CDR1 SEHNR and CDR2 FQNEAQ (reference sequence). This CDR3 region has 16 residues. Complete variable domain (other parts from reference TRBV7-9 and TRBJ1-2): DTGVSQNPRHKITKRGQNVTFRCDPISEHNRLYWYRQTLGQGPEFLTYFQNEAQLEKSRLLSDRFSAERPKGSFSTLEIQRTEQGDSAMYLCASSLRTALINYGYTFGSGTRLTVV.

The V call is TRBV6-4, the J call TRBJ2-7; tentative D call: TRBD1 (5 bases). Trimming stripped 6 bases from V and 0 bases from J, with 15 bases between. The CDR3 is made up of 15 amino acids. Germline V gene sequence: CDR1 MRHNA, CDR2 SNTAGT. CDR3 nucleotides: TGTGCCAGCAGCAAAGGACACGGAATCTCCTACGAGCAGTACTTC. Amino acids: CASSKGHGISYEQYF.

The rearrangement joins TRBV5-6 to TRBJ2-3, with TRBD2 matching 10 bases. Germline V gives CDR1 SGHDT, CDR2 YYEEEE. V shed 4 bases and J 3 bases; nucleotides not matched to a gene: 5. The CDR3 is 15 amino acids. This chain's CDR3 is CASSRAGGPTDTQYF. CDR3 in DNA: TGTGCCAGCAGCCGAGCGGGAGGGCCGACAGATACGCAGTATTTT.